This TCR beta chain was recorded in a study of T cell responses to AZD1222 COVID-19 vaccine. Overall study findings and caveats: Donor demographics were predominantly white British with a female majority; clonal diversity may be underestimated. Among those given AZD1222, only six or seven were seropositive at baseline.

Profiling relied on immunoSEQ multiplex PCR, and the TCRdb table lists in-frame clones only, not all of them. The table lists over 110,000 clones, almost 95% of them singletons. The CDR3 sequence is 16 residues long. The V gene's germline CDR1 is MNHNY and CDR2 SVGAGI (reference sequence). Trimming at V came to 4 bases and at J to 0 bases, leaving 4 bases not matched to a gene. Note on this clone: The antigen is undetermined.

The receptor's source is an adult who received the AZD1222 COVID-19 vaccine. The sample was peripheral blood, taken 28 days after the second AZD1222 dose. This sequence joins TRBV6-6 and TRBJ2-1; 9 nucleotides agree with TRBD2. The CDR3 coding sequence is TGTGCCAGCAGTTCCGTTAGCGGGAGCTCCTACAATGAGCAGTTCTTC. As protein: CASSSVSGSSYNEQFF.